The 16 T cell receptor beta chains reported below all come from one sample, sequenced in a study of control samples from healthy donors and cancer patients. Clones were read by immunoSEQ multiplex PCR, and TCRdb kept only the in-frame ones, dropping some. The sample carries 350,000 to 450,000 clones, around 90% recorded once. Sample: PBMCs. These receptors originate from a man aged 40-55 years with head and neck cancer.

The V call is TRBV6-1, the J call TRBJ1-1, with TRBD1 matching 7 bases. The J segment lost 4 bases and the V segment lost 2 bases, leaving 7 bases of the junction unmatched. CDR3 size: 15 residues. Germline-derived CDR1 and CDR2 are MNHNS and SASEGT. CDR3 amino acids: CASSEPPDRATEAFF. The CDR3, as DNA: TGTGCCAGCAGTGAACCCCCAGACAGGGCCACTGAAGCTTTCTTT.

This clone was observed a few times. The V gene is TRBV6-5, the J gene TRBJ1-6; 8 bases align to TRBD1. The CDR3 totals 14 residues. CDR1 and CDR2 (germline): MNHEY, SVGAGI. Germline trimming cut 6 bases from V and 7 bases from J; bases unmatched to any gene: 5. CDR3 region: CASSSDRENSPLHF. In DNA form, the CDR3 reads TGTGCCAGCAGCTCGGACAGGGAAAATTCACCCCTCCACTTT.

The CDR3 DNA is TGCAGCGTTGAAGATCTGAACAGGGTGAACTATGGCTACACCTTC. Amino acids: CSVEDLNRVNYGYTF. The chain is built from TRBV29-1 and TRBJ1-2; D perhaps matches TRBD1 (6 bases). CDR3 length: 15 residues. The V end was cut by 0 bases, the J end by 2 bases, with 13 bases between. Germline lookup yields CDR1 SQVTM and CDR2 ANQGSEA.

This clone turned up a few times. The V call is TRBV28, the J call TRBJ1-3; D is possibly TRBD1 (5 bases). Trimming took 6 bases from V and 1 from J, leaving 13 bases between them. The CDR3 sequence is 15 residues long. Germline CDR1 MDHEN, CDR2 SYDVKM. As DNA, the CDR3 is TGTGCCAGCAGGGGGGTCGAGGCGTCTGGAAACACCATATATTTT. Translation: CASRGVEASGNTIYF.

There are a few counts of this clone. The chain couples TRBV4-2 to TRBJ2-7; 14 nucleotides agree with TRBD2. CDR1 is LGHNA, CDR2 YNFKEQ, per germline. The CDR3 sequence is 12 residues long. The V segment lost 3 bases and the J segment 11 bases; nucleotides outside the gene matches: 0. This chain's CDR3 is CASSQGLAGEYF. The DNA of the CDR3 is TGTGCCAGCAGCCAGGGACTAGCGGGGGAGTACTTC.

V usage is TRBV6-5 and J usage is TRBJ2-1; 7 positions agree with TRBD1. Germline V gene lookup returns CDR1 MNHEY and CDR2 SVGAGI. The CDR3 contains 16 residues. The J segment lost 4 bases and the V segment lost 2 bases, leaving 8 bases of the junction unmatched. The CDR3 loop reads CASSYPRTGGYNEQFF. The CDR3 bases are TGTGCCAGCAGTTACCCCAGGACAGGAGGATACAATGAGCAGTTCTTC.

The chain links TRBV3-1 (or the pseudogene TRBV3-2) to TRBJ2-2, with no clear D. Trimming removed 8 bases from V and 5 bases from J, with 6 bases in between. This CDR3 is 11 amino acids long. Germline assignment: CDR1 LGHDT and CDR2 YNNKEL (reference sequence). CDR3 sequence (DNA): TGTGCCAGCGGCGTAACCGGGGAGCTGTTTTTT. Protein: CASGVTGELFF.

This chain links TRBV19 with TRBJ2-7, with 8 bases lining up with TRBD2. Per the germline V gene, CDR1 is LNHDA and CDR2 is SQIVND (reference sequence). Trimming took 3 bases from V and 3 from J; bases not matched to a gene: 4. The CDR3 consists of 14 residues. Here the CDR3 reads CASSMSLAGYEQYF. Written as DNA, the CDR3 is TGTGCCAGTAGTATGAGTCTAGCGGGCTACGAGCAGTACTTC.

The CDR3 sequence: CASSLEGSYTEAFF. The CDR3 nucleotides are TGTGCCAGCAGCTTAGAGGGATCTTACACTGAAGCTTTCTTT. The chain combines TRBV7-2 with TRBJ1-1; no firm D call. CDR1 is SGHTA and CDR2 is FQGNSA in the germline V gene. V was shortened by 1 base and J by 3 bases, with 9 bases between the two germline ends. The CDR3 runs to 14 residues.

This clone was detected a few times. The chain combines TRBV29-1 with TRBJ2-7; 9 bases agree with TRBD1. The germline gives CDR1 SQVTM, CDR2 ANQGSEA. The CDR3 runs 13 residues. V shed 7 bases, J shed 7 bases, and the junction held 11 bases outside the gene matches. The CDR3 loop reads CSAPGQGNGEQYF. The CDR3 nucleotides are TGCAGCGCCCCGGGACAGGGAAATGGGGAGCAGTACTTC.

CDR3 nucleotide sequence: TGCGCCAGCAGTGACGAGCGGGGGCGCGGGACAACTAATGAAAAACTGTTTTTT. Translating gives CASSDERGRGTTNEKLFF. The chain joins TRBV10-1 to TRBJ1-4; tentatively, D is TRBD1 (6 bases). CDR3 size: 18 residues. Germline assignment: CDR1 WNHNN and CDR2 SYGVQD (reference sequence). The ends were cut back, 3 bases at V and 0 bases at J, with 17 bases in the middle.

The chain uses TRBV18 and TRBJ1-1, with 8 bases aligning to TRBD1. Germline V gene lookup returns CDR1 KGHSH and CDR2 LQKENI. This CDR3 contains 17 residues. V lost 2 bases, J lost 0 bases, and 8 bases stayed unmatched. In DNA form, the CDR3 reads TGTGCCAGCTCACCAATCTATGAGGACAGGGTGAACACTGAAGCTTTCTTT. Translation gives CASSPIYEDRVNTEAFF.

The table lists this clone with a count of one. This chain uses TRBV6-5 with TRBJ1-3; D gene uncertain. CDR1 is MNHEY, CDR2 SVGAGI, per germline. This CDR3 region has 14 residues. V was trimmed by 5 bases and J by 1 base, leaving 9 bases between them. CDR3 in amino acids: CASSPGGSGNTIYF. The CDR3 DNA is TGTGCCAGCAGTCCCGGCGGTTCTGGAAACACCATATATTTT.

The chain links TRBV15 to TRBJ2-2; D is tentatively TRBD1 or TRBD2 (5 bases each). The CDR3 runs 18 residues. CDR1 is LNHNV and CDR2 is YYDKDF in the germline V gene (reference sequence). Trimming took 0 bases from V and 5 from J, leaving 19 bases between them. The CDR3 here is CATSRDLGTNLRTGELFF. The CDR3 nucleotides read TGTGCCACCAGCAGAGATCTGGGGACCAATCTACGTACCGGGGAGCTGTTTTTT.

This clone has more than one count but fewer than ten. Written as DNA, the CDR3 is TGCGCCAGCAGCCAAGATCAGGGTAGGACGAAGACCTTC. Residues: CASSQDQGRTKTF. The chain uses TRBV4-1 and TRBJ1-2, with D perhaps TRBD1 (5 bases). There are 13 residues in the CDR3. CDR1 and CDR2 (germline): MGHRA, YSYEKL. V was shortened by 0 bases and J by 14 bases, with 16 bases between the two germline ends.

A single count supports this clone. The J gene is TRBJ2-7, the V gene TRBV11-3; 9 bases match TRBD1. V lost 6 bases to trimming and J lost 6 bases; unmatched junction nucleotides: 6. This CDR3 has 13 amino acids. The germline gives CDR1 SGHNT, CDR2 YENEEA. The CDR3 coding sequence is TGTGCCAGCAGGTCGGGACAGGGAAGCGAGCAGTACTTC. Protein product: CASRSGQGSEQYF. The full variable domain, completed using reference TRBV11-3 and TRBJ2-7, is EAGVVQSPRYKIIEKKQPVAFWCNPISGHNTLYWYLQNLGQGPELLIRYENEEAVDDSQLPKDRFSAERLKGVDSTLKIQPAELGDSAVYLCASRSGQGSEQYFGPGTRLTVT.